This T cell receptor (beta chain) was retrieved from a study of read filtering for tumor transcriptome and immune sequencing. Overall study context: Per sample, TCR-region reads ranged about 4.05 to 11 million by IR-seq, roughly 80 to 1273 by RNA-seq.

From roughly 390 ng of RNA, a library with molecular barcoded alpha/delta and beta/gamma adaptors was made. One entry per CDR3 protein results from TCRdb running MiXCR on the reads. This table has some 46,000 distinct CDR3 sequences, about an eighth appearing once. This clonotype has at least ten counts. Germline lookup yields CDR1 DFQATT and CDR2 SNEGSKA (reference sequence). The CDR3 covers 14 residues. V was pared by 1 base and J by 0 bases, with 9 bases between. Sequencing was carried out using a population of CD138-negative cells sorted from bone marrow. The J gene is TRBJ1-2, the V gene TRBV20-1; D gene ambiguous. This receptor was obtained from a donor aged 40 or over with multiple myeloma. CDR3 DNA: TGCAGTGCTAGAGTTCGGTTAGCTAACTATGGCTACACCTTC. It yields the protein CSARVRLANYGYTF.